Listed below are T cell receptor beta chains from one sample, sequenced in a study of blood T cell repertoires in COVID-19. The table came from immunoSEQ multiplex PCR; TCRdb's copy has only in-frame clones and leaves some out. The sample shows roughly 69,000 clones, more than 65% of them seen only once. Sequenced sample: peripheral blood. These receptors were obtained from a human donor in a cohort sampled during active COVID-19. CDR3s include the opening cysteine and the closing phenylalanine or tryptophan. Fields, in order: V gene, CDR3 length, J gene, clone size, D gene, CDR3 DNA, CDR3 protein. D genes are given only for firm matches. Some rows have no size entry. The others give once, few or many, or a class for an expanded clone.

V: TRBV14
length: 13
J: TRBJ2-7
size: NA
D: NA
DNA: TGTGCCAGCAGCCAAGATCCCCGCTACGAGCAGTACTTC
CDR3: CASSQDPRYEQYF

V: TRBV19
length: 14
J: TRBJ1-1
size: few
D: NA
DNA: TGTGCCAGTAGTACCAGGGGCGCGGGCACTGAAGCTTTCTTT
CDR3: CASSTRGAGTEAFF

V: TRBV7-9
length: 13
J: TRBJ2-7
size: NA
D: NA
DNA: TGTGCCAGCAGCTTAAACGCGGGACTCGAGCAGTACTTC
CDR3: CASSLNAGLEQYF

V: TRBV25-1
length: 15
J: TRBJ2-3
size: few
D: TRBD2
DNA: TGTGCCAGCAGTCCCCTTGACGGGGGGGCAGATACGCAGTATTTT
CDR3: CASSPLDGGADTQYF

V: TRBV3-1/TRBV3-2
length: 14
J: TRBJ1-4
size: NA
D: TRBD1
DNA: TGTGCCAGCAGCCAGGACAGGGGGAGTGCAAAACTGTTTTTT
CDR3: CASSQDRGSAKLFF

V: TRBV4-1
length: 14
J: TRBJ2-7
size: NA
D: TRBD2
DNA: TGCGCCAGCAGCCAAGAGGGGGGGTTCTCCGAGCAGTACTTC
CDR3: CASSQEGGFSEQYF

V: TRBV5-6
length: 15
J: TRBJ1-2
size: few
D: TRBD1
DNA: TGTGCCAGCAGCCCCACCGGGACAGCCAACTATGGCTACACCTTC
CDR3: CASSPTGTANYGYTF

V: TRBV6-5
length: 15
J: TRBJ2-1
size: NA
D: TRBD1
DNA: TGTGCCAGCAGCAAGGGGGACAGCTCCTACAATGAGCAGTTCTTC
CDR3: CASSKGDSSYNEQFF

V: TRBV19
length: 15
J: TRBJ2-5
size: NA
D: TRBD1
DNA: TGTGCCAGTAGTCCGGGACAGGGGATTGGAGAGACCCAGTACTTC
CDR3: CASSPGQGIGETQYF

V: TRBV3-1/TRBV3-2
length: 16
J: TRBJ2-2
size: NA
D: TRBD2
DNA: TGTGCCAGCAGCCAACGGACTAGCGGGGGCACCGGGGAGCTGTTTTTT
CDR3: CASSQRTSGGTGELFF

V: TRBV5-1
length: 13
J: TRBJ2-5
size: NA
D: NA
DNA: TGCGCCAGCAGCTTGGACTGGGCGGGGACCCAGTACTTC
CDR3: CASSLDWAGTQYF

V: TRBV3-1/TRBV3-2
length: 14
J: TRBJ2-2
size: few
D: NA
DNA: TGTGCCAGCAGCCAGCCTGGACAGTTCGGGGAGCTGTTTTTT
CDR3: CASSQPGQFGELFF

V: TRBV29-1
length: 11
J: TRBJ1-1
size: NA
D: TRBD1
DNA: TGCAGCGTTGACAGGGGGGACGGGGCTTTCTTT
CDR3: CSVDRGDGAFF

V: TRBV6-2/TRBV6-3
length: 15
J: TRBJ2-7
size: NA
D: TRBD1
DNA: TGTGCCAGCAGTTACTCCCGGGACAGGACCTACGAGCAGTACTTC
CDR3: CASSYSRDRTYEQYF

V: TRBV6-5
length: 14
J: TRBJ2-7
size: NA
D: TRBD1
DNA: TGTGCCAGCAGGTACGGGACAGGGGCCTACGAGCAGTACTTC
CDR3: CASRYGTGAYEQYF

V: TRBV3-1/TRBV3-2
length: 12
J: TRBJ1-5
size: NA
D: TRBD1
DNA: TGTGCCAGCAGCCAGAACAGGGGTCCCCAGCATTTT
CDR3: CASSQNRGPQHF

V: TRBV6-2/TRBV6-3
length: 13
J: TRBJ1-1
size: NA
D: NA
DNA: TGTGCCAGCAGTTACGGACAGAACACTGAAGCTTTCTTT
CDR3: CASSYGQNTEAFF

V: TRBV24-1
length: 16
J: TRBJ2-1
size: few
D: TRBD2
DNA: TGTGCCACCAGTGACCCCCTAGCGGCCTCCTACAATGAGCAGTTCTTC
CDR3: CATSDPLAASYNEQFF

V: TRBV9
length: 16
J: TRBJ2-3
size: NA
D: TRBD2
DNA: TGTGCCAGCGGGACTAGCGGAACCTTTAGCACAGATACGCAGTATTTT
CDR3: CASGTSGTFSTDTQYF

V: TRBV30
length: 13
J: TRBJ1-5
size: NA
D: NA
DNA: TGTGCCTGGAGCCCGGGGGGCCGTCAGCCCCAGCATTTT
CDR3: CAWSPGGRQPQHF

V: TRBV19
length: 14
J: TRBJ1-1
size: NA
D: TRBD1
DNA: TGTGCCAGTACCTCGGACAGGGGGGACACTGAAGCTTTCTTT
CDR3: CASTSDRGDTEAFF

V: TRBV7-2
length: 14
J: TRBJ1-2
size: few
D: TRBD1
DNA: TGTGCCAGCAGCCCCCAGGGGGGCCCCTATGGCTACACCTTC
CDR3: CASSPQGGPYGYTF

V: TRBV28
length: 13
J: TRBJ2-7
size: NA
D: NA
DNA: TGTGCCAGCAACGTGCAGGCACGCTACGAGCAGTACTTC
CDR3: CASNVQARYEQYF

V: TRBV4-3
length: 17
J: TRBJ2-3
size: NA
D: TRBD2
DNA: TGCGCCAGCAGCCAAGGGACTAGCGGGGGGTCGTCAGATACGCAGTATTTT
CDR3: CASSQGTSGGSSDTQYF

V: TRBV7-9
length: 16
J: TRBJ2-3
size: once
D: TRBD2
DNA: TGTGCCAGCAGCCTGGGACTAGCGGGGGGCACAGATACGCAGTATTTT
CDR3: CASSLGLAGGTDTQYF

V: TRBV4-2
length: 15
J: TRBJ2-2
size: NA
D: NA
DNA: TGTGCCAGCAGCCAAAGCAGCGAACCCACCGGGGAGCTGTTTTTT
CDR3: CASSQSSEPTGELFF

V: TRBV6-2/TRBV6-3
length: 14
J: TRBJ2-7
size: NA
D: NA
DNA: TGTGCCAGCAGTTTTGCTGTGAGCTCCTACGAGCAGTACTTC
CDR3: CASSFAVSSYEQYF

V: TRBV5-1
length: 18
J: TRBJ2-3
size: NA
D: NA
DNA: TGCGCCAGCAGCTTGGACGGGGGAGACTATGTTGGGACAGATACGCAGTATTTT
CDR3: CASSLDGGDYVGTDTQYF

V: TRBV27
length: 15
J: TRBJ2-3
size: NA
D: TRBD2
DNA: TGTGCCAGCAGTTCTGGCGGGGGGGCAACAGATACGCAGTATTTT
CDR3: CASSSGGGATDTQYF

V: TRBV7-2
length: 15
J: TRBJ2-1
size: once
D: TRBD2
DNA: TGTGCCAGCAGCTTAGTTCCTAGCGGGGGGGCATGGCAGTTCTTC
CDR3: CASSLVPSGGAWQFF

V: TRBV2
length: 14
J: TRBJ1-1
size: NA
D: NA
DNA: TGTGCCAGCAGTGACGGGACACTAAACACTGAAGCTTTCTTT
CDR3: CASSDGTLNTEAFF